This T cell receptor beta chain stems from a study of Ad26.COV2.S vaccination and SARS-CoV-2 variants listed by TCRdb under 2021. Looking at the study overall: The specificity and breadth of SARS-CoV-2-reactive T cell receptors after Ad26.COV2.S vaccination were assessed by TCRbeta repertoire sequencing. The TCR-sequenced set comprised approximately 30 samples: around 20 Ad26.COV2.S vaccine recipients, 5 placebo recipients and 8 SARS-CoV-2 convalescent individuals.

Details on this clone: It has no known antigen specificity. No much larger clone is present one base from it, and per-base qualities are unavailable.

The label giving this sample's time point can be read as: individuals recovered from natural SARS-CoV-2 infection. TCRbeta CDR3 regions were sequenced with the immunoSEQ Assay. After extraction, genomic DNA underwent amplification by bias-controlled multiplex PCR, followed by high-throughput sequencing. The original methods were these. To quantify the absolute abundance of each unique TCRbeta CDR3 region, sequences were collapsed and filtered. Usable DNA was measured by amplifying reference genes present in all nucleated cells, and TCRbeta template counts were normalized to that usable DNA to estimate T cell fraction. Repertoire TCRs were annotated as SARS-CoV-2-specific by exact matching of V gene, CDR3 amino acid sequence and J gene to a known reactive TCR set. The reference SARS-CoV-2 TCR set came from MIRA and was filtered for enrichment in COVID-19-positive ImmuneCODE repertoires, removing public or cross-reactive TCRs. Based on the MIRA antigens, annotated TCRs were further analysed at the level of specific ORF or position within ORF. Depth was the summed frequency of annotated unique rearrangements, while breadth was defined as annotated unique rearrangements over total unique productive rearrangements. Group comparisons of TCR breadth used two-sided Wilcoxon rank-sum tests. The table was pulled from immuneACCESS by TCRdb, which kept in-frame rearrangements only. Such tables lose some clones; where checked, under half of the loss comes from unresolved V genes, and the rest has no known cause. V and J calls and clone size are given by that table; D and trimming were obtained from the DNA. For this sample the table gives over 100,000 clones, of which around three quarters were detected only once. The leading ten clones occupy about 18% of the sample.

CDR1 and CDR2 are read off the germline V gene as SGDLS and YYNGEE. V and J are trimmed by 0 bases and 6 bases, and the gene matches miss 4 bases of the junction. The CDR3 goes from the cysteine to the phenylalanine over 14 residues. Of all the DNA, just the CDR3 is kept, 42 bases in frame from base 1. Results and caveats for the whole study, not just this receptor: The authors noted that the TCR breadth and depth analyses may have underestimated total T cell responses. Non-spike TCR breadth was comparable between vaccine and placebo recipients, consistent with the vaccine containing only spike. Substantial breadth of spike-specific CD8+ and CD4+ T cell responses was reported after vaccination. Higher spike-specific TCR breadth was observed in Ad26.COV2.S recipients than in placebo recipients (P = 0.0014).

Recombination joined TRBV9 with TRBJ2-3; the junction holds 7 bases that match TRBD2. The specimen comprised peripheral blood, sampled after recovery from COVID-19. The TCR sequence derives from a human donor who had recovered from COVID-19. The sequenced DNA is TGTGCCAGCAGCGTAGGTAGCGGGCTCGATACGCAGTATTTT. Translation gives CASSVGSGLDTQYF.